This T cell receptor (beta chain) derives from a study of T cell repertoires in cytomegalovirus infection. Study-level findings and limits: Ex vivo responses were dominated by HLA-C-restricted CMV-specific TCR beta clonotypes.

The CDR3 consists of 13 residues. Losses at the gene ends were 2 bases for V and 5 bases for J; bases not matched to a gene: 3. Germline values: CDR1 SGHTA, CDR2 FQGTGA. This clonotype was counted ten times or more. The antigen is not known. TCRdb analysed the reads with MiXCR anew, one entry per CDR3 protein. The table shows approximately 500,000 distinct CDR3 sequences, with around 10% occurring only once. Specimen: PBMCs. This sequence joins TRBV7-3 and TRBJ2-7; 7 nucleotides line up with TRBD2. The TCR was taken from a human donor in good health (CMV status not recorded). Some clones in this sample may be carry-over from other donors' samples. The CDR3 protein is CASSLFREDEQYF. In DNA, the CDR3 is TGTGCCAGCAGCTTATTCCGGGAGGACGAGCAGTACTTC.